The 23 T cell receptor beta chains listed next were all sequenced from one sample in a study of human T cells and chemical hapten exposure. Regarding time point: patch test 1, 2 weeks after DPC sensitization. Treatment denoted: therapeutic diphenylcyclopropenone sensitization with weekly scalp DPC. TCRdb processed the RACE reads anew with MiXCR; each CDR3 protein has one entry. The sample consists of 79,000 or so distinct CDR3 sequences, approximately 10% of them appearing once. Specimen: whole blood, collected in connection with sensitization to the hapten diphenylcyclopropenone (DPC). Every receptor here comes from a woman between 45 and 60 years old with alopecia areata. Some clones in this sample may be carry-over from other donors' samples.

Many counts were recorded for this clonotype. This sequence joins TRBV11-2 and TRBJ2-2; 11 bases are shared with TRBD1. Germline assignment: CDR1 SGHAT and CDR2 FQNNGV. The CDR3 covers 15 residues. V shed 4 bases and J 8 bases; nucleotides not matched to a gene: 6. The CDR3 region is CASSSTGTGGGELFF. DNA for the CDR3: TGTGCCAGCAGCTCGACCGGGACAGGGGGAGGGGAGCTGTTTTTT.

V gene TRBV5-1 combines with J gene TRBJ2-3; 10 bases match TRBD2. The V gene end was trimmed by 7 bases and the J gene end by 4 bases; junction bases not matched to a gene: 6. Germline lookup yields CDR1 SGHRS and CDR2 YFSETQ. The CDR3 covers 14 residues. The DNA of the CDR3 is TGCGCCAGCCGGACTAGCGGTGTTTCAGATACGCAGTATTTT. Amino acids: CASRTSGVSDTQYF.

V usage is TRBV7-2 and J usage is TRBJ2-3, with D perhaps TRBD1 (5 bases). The CDR3 totals 14 residues. V lost 6 bases to trimming and J lost 2 bases, with 12 bases between them. CDR1 and CDR2 from the germline V gene are SGHTA and FQGNSA. The chain's CDR3 is CASRKGAHTDTQYF. The CDR3 bases are TGTGCCAGCAGAAAAGGGGCTCACACAGATACGCAGTATTTT.

The chain employs TRBV9 and TRBJ2-7, with D tentatively TRBD1 (6 bases). Deletions cut 3 bases from V and 2 bases from J, with 12 bases between. Germline V gene lookup returns CDR1 SGDLS and CDR2 YYNGEE. The CDR3 is 14 amino acids. The CDR3: CASSAQQGPYEQYF. The CDR3 DNA reads as TGTGCCAGCAGCGCTCAGCAGGGGCCCTACGAGCAGTACTTC.

J is TRBJ1-1 and V is TRBV7-2, with D hard to call. Trimming removed 5 bases from V and 2 bases from J, with 15 bases in between. CDR1 and CDR2 from the germline V gene are SGHTA and FQGNSA. There are 15 residues in the CDR3. CDR3 region: CASSPQGWSNTEAFF. In nucleotides, the CDR3 is TGTGCCAGCAGCCCCCAAGGATGGTCCAACACTGAAGCTTTCTTT.

Comments on this clonotype: A junction boundary mismatches the germline segment, possibly from a read error. The chain carries TRBV3-1 and TRBJ1-5, with 8 bases fitting TRBD1. CDR3 length: 14 amino acids. Germline values: CDR1 LGHDT, CDR2 YNNKEL (reference sequence). Here the CDR3 reads CVSSSGGHGQPQHF. CDR3 nucleotide sequence: TGTGTCAGCAGCTCAGGGGGCCACGGTCAGCCCCAGCATTTT. Combining the CDR3 with reference TRBV3-1 and TRBJ1-5 gives the whole variable domain DTAVSQTPKYLVTQMGNDKSIKCEQNLGHDTMYWYKQDSKKFLKIMFSYNNKELIINETVPNRFSPKSPDKAHLNLHINSLELGDSAVYFCVSSSGGHGQPQHFGDGTRLSIL.

The chain has TRBV12-5 and TRBJ2-2; 7 positions match TRBD2. J gave up 4 bases and V 0 bases, and 5 bases lay outside the gene matches. This CDR3 has 16 amino acids. The germline gives CDR1 LGHNT, CDR2 FRNRAP. The CDR3 DNA follows: TGTGCTAGTGGTTTGGTATCAAGCGGGATCACCGGGGAGCTGTTTTTT. Its translation: CASGLVSSGITGELFF.

This clonotype was detected a few times. The chain links TRBV7-2 to TRBJ1-1; maybe TRBD1 (6 bases). This CDR3 comprises 16 residues. The V end lost 4 bases, the J end lost 1 base, and 16 bases lay between the germline ends. Germline lookup yields CDR1 SGHTA and CDR2 FQGNSA. This chain's CDR3 is CASSSQGRLRNTEAFF. CDR3 in DNA: TGTGCCAGCAGCTCCCAGGGGAGGCTTCGGAACACTGAAGCTTTCTTT.

The chain has TRBV12-3 or TRBV12-4 and TRBJ2-7; 9 bases are a match to TRBD2. V was pared by 3 bases and J by 2 bases, with 5 bases of the junction left unmatched. The CDR3 has 15 amino acids. As DNA, the CDR3 is TGTGCCAGCAGTTTTAGCGGGAGAGGGGCCTACGAGCAGTACTTC. It is translated as CASSFSGRGAYEQYF.

There are many counts of this clonotype. V is TRBV5-1 and J is TRBJ2-5, with 8 bases that match TRBD1. Germline V gives CDR1 SGHRS, CDR2 YFSETQ. The junction had 7 bases not matched to a gene; V was cut back by 4 bases and J by 2 bases. CDR3 length: 15 residues. CDR3 bases: TGCGCCAGCAGCGGCAGGGGGCCAGGACAAGAGACCCAGTACTTC. It yields the protein CASSGRGPGQETQYF.

This clonotype has a handful of counts. The chain uses TRBV28 and TRBJ1-5, with a tentative D call TRBD1 (6 bases). Germline loops: CDR1 MDHEN, CDR2 SYDVKM. Trimming removed 9 bases from V and 2 bases from J, with 14 bases in between. The CDR3 contains 14 residues. CDR3 sequence (DNA): TGTGCCAGTCCACAGGGAAATGGCAATCAGCCCCAGCATTTT. Protein sequence: CASPQGNGNQPQHF.

In this sample, this clonotype turned up a few times. The J gene is TRBJ2-2, the V gene TRBV7-2; TRBD2 matches 8 bases. The V gene end was trimmed by 5 bases and the J gene end by 7 bases; junction bases not matched to a gene: 12. Germline V gene lookup returns CDR1 SGHTA and CDR2 FQGNSA. The CDR3 covers 16 residues. This CDR3 reads CASSVPTGGRIGELFF. The DNA of the CDR3 is TGTGCCAGCAGCGTCCCGACTGGCGGGAGGATCGGGGAGCTGTTTTTT.

In its sample, this clonotype was seen once. CDR3 bases: TGTGCCAGCAGCGTAGCCACTACGCGGGGCAATGAGCAGTTCTTC. Translation: CASSVATTRGNEQFF. The rearrangement links TRBV9 to TRBJ2-1; D perhaps matches TRBD2 (6 bases). Between the trimmed V and J ends, which lost 0 bases and 6 bases, there was a span of 13 bases. This CDR3 has 15 residues. Per germline, CDR1 SGDLS and CDR2 YYNGEE.

The CDR3 DNA reads as TGTGCCAGCAGCCCAGGGGGGAGTACGGGGAAGGCTTTCTTT. It yields the protein CASSPGGSTGKAFF. V and J are TRBV7-9 and TRBJ1-1, with 7 bases identical to TRBD1. The CDR3 contains 14 residues. The V segment lost 5 bases and the J segment 11 bases; nucleotides outside the gene matches: 14. Germline V gives CDR1 SEHNR, CDR2 FQNEAQ (reference sequence). The full variable domain, with the rest looked up from reference TRBV7-9 and TRBJ1-1, is DTGVSQNPRHKITKRGQNVTFRCDPISEHNRLYWYRQTLGQGPEFLTYFQNEAQLEKSRLLSDRFSAERPKGSFSTLEIQRTEQGDSAMYLCASSPGGSTGKAFFGQGTRLTVV.

The gene calls are TRBV29-1 and TRBJ2-1; 7 bases align to TRBD1. Germline V gene sequence: CDR1 SQVTM, CDR2 ANQGSEA. J gave up 3 bases and V 6 bases, and 5 bases lay outside the gene matches. This CDR3 contains 13 residues. The CDR3 nucleotides read TGCAGCGTAGGCCGGGACAGCTACAATGAGCAGTTCTTC. Translated: CSVGRDSYNEQFF.

The chain recombines TRBV6-2 or TRBV6-3 with TRBJ2-5; maybe TRBD2 (5 bases). V was pared by 7 bases and J by 0 bases, with 12 bases between. The CDR3 is made up of 14 amino acids. Per germline, CDR1 MNHEY and CDR2 SVGEGT. CDR3 bases: TGTGCCAGCATGCAGCGGAAGTACCAAGAGACCCAGTACTTC. It codes for CASMQRKYQETQYF.

There are a few counts of this clonotype. The rearrangement uses TRBV29-1 and TRBJ2-7; no firm D call. V was trimmed by 7 bases and J by 2 bases, leaving 6 bases between them. CDR1 and CDR2 (germline): SQVTM, ANQGSEA. The CDR3 extends over 10 amino acids. The CDR3 coding sequence is TGCAGCGCCCTCGCCTACGAGCAGTACTTC. Translating it yields CSALAYEQYF.

The rearrangement joins TRBV7-2 to TRBJ2-7, with a possible D match to TRBD2 (7 bases). The CDR3 has 15 amino acids. The germline gives CDR1 SGHTA, CDR2 FQGNSA. Trimming cost V 5 bases and J 2 bases, with 16 bases left between them. CDR3 amino acids: CASSLTAGGPYEQYF. In nucleotides, the CDR3 is TGTGCCAGCAGCCTGACCGCCGGGGGGCCCTACGAGCAGTACTTC.

CDR3 coding DNA: TGCGCCAGCAGCCAAAGGCCAGCGGGGGCCTACGAGCAGTACTTC. This sequence encodes CASSQRPAGAYEQYF. The chain links TRBV4-3 to TRBJ2-7; 8 bases match TRBD2. There are 15 residues in the CDR3. J was trimmed by 2 bases and V by 2 bases; bases with no gene match: 5. The germline gives CDR1 LGHNA, CDR2 YSLEER.

In this sample, this clonotype turned up many times. The chain carries TRBV6-5 and TRBJ1-5; tentative D call: TRBD1 (5 bases). V lost 6 bases to trimming and J lost 2 bases, with 20 bases between them. In germline, CDR1 is MNHEY, CDR2 SVGAGI. This CDR3 is built from 17 residues. CDR3 sequence (DNA): TGTGCCAGCAGCCGGTCGGGGGTACTTAGGGGCAATCAGCCCCAGCATTTT. Residues: CASSRSGVLRGNQPQHF.

This clonotype showed up many times. This rearrangement joins TRBV11-2 to TRBJ2-1; D ambiguous. The CDR3 runs 12 residues. CDR1 SGHAT and CDR2 FQNNGV come from the germline V gene. The V end lost 6 bases, the J end lost 6 bases, and 9 bases lay between the germline ends. The CDR3 sequence is CASRTVGNEQFF. The CDR3, as DNA: TGTGCCAGCAGAACCGTAGGCAATGAGCAGTTCTTC.

The chain has TRBV13 and TRBJ2-7, with D possibly TRBD2 on 6 matching bases. The V end was cut by 0 bases, the J end by 7 bases, with 22 bases between. Per germline, CDR1 PRHDT and CDR2 FYEKMQ (reference sequence). This CDR3 spans 17 amino acids. CDR3 sequence (DNA): TGTGCCAGCAGCTTAGGCTTTCCGGCAGGCGCAGGAGGGGAGCAGTACTTC. Translating it yields CASSLGFPAGAGGEQYF.

A few counts support this clonotype. The chain couples TRBV10-3 to TRBJ2-3, with TRBD2 matching over 11 bases. J was trimmed by 4 bases and V by 6 bases; bases with no gene match: 12. From germline, CDR1 is ENHRY and CDR2 SYGVKD. The CDR3 has 17 residues. CDR3 in DNA: TGTGCCATCAGGGGCCAACTAGCGGGAGCGTCGGCAGATACGCAGTATTTT. It is translated as CAIRGQLAGASADTQYF.